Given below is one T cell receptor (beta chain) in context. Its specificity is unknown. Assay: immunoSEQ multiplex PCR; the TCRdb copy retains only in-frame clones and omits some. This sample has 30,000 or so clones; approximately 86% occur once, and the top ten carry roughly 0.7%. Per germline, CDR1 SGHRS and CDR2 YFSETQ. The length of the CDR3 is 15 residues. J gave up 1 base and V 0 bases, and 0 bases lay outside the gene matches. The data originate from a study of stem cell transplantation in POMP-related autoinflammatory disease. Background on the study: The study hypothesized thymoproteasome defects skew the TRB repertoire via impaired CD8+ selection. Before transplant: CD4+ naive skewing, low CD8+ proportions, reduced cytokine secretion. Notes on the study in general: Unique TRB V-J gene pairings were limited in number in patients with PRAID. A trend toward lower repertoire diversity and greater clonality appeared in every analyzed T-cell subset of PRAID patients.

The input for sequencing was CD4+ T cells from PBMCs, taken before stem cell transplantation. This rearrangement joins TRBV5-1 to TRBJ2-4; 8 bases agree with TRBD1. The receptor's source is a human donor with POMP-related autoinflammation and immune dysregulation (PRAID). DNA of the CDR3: TGCGCCAGCAGCTTGGGACAGGGGGCCAAAAACATTCAGTACTTC. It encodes CASSLGQGAKNIQYF.